This entry features one T cell receptor (beta chain) sequence. The length of the CDR3 is 15 residues. Germline trimming cut 5 bases from V and 8 bases from J; bases unmatched to any gene: 4. Looked up from germline, CDR1 is SGHNT and CDR2 is YENEEA. In terms of age and location, participants ranged from about 18 to 90 years and lived in under 30 US areas. In Cohort 3, a recovered donor had either two negative PCRs, clearance, or symptom resolution. The sample originates from a study of blood T cell repertoires in COVID-19. In the study overall: COVID-19 samples collected from the United States, Italy and Spain covered acute and convalescent phases. The analysed material was cDNA or gDNA that came from T cells, B-cell-depleted T cells, or PBMCs.

Clones were sequenced by immunoSEQ multiplex PCR, and TCRdb holds only the in-frame ones, with some missing. The sample lists roughly 310,000 clones; 89% were seen once. The chain recombines TRBV11-3 with TRBJ2-2; TRBD2 matches at 14 bases. This clonotype originated in a woman aged 35 to 49 who had recovered from COVID-19. The sequenced sample was PBMCs or T cells enriched from blood (not recorded which). The CDR3 protein is CASSRLAGGPGELFF. The CDR3 DNA sequence: TGTGCCAGCAGCAGACTAGCGGGAGGGCCAGGGGAGCTGTTTTTT.